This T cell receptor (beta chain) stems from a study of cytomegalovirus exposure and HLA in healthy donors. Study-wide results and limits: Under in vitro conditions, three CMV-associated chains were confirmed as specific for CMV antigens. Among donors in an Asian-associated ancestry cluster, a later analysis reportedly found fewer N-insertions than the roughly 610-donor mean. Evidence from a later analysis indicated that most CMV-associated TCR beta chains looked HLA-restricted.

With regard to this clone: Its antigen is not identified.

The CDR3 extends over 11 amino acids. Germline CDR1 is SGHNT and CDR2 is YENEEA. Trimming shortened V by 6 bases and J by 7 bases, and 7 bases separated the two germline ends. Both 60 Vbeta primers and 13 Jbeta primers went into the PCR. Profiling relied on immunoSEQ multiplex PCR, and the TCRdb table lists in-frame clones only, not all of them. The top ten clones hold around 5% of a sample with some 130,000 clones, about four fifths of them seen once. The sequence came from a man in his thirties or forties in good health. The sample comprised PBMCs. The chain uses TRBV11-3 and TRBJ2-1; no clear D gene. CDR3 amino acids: CASRLGNEQFF. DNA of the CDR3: TGTGCCAGCAGGCTCGGGAATGAGCAGTTCTTC.